This T cell receptor (beta chain) is drawn from a study of cytomegalovirus exposure and HLA in healthy donors (dated by TCRdb to about 2017). Some background on the complete study: An earlier analysis of around 600 of the donors reported 250 to 350 Gb of sequence data and approximately 110 million unique TCR beta sequences from about 179 million T cells. An early release covering 550 to 650 HLA-typed donors comprised 250 to 350 gigabases of sequencing data and about 90 million unique TCR sequences. Of the 350 to 450 genotyped donors, approximately 82% fell in the genetic ancestry cluster associated with self-reported Caucasian donors. The study was designed to test whether signatures of past pathogen exposure could be identified by cataloging public T cell receptors. Using immunosequencing, the study profiled T cell repertoires from fewer than 700 subjects and related those repertoires to cytomegalovirus serostatus. In addition to the first cohort of roughly 700 subjects, a separate validation cohort of around 110 different subjects was used. To predict cytomegalovirus infection status, the study brought together high-throughput TCR immunosequencing, statistical association of individual TCRs with disease status, and machine learning. In a later analysis, previously published TCR beta repertoires from some 640 donors were re-analyzed and high-resolution HLA genotyping was added so that TCR occurrence patterns could be studied. Rather than using new phenotypic data, the later analysis identified candidate immune exposures from TCR beta sequences and from how often those sequences occurred across donors. An earlier analysis of several hundred of the donors applied high-throughput TCR beta sequencing to assess whether each TCR beta V gene segment acted as functional or pseudogenic. Alongside the repertoire data, information on donor age, sex, ethnicity and CMV serostatus was compiled. A later genetic analysis took genome-wide SNP genotypes for about three fifths of the roughly 670 donors and used that subset as a discovery cohort. Every discovery cohort repertoire had been produced on one sequencing platform. HLA typing included class I and class II loci at four-digit resolution. The number of donors typed differed by locus, with roughly 620-630 for A, B, C, DRB1 and DQB1, more than 500 for DQA1, over 600 for DPA1, and approximately 470 for DPB1. Because of strong linkage in the cohort, roughly five DR-DQ haplotypes were treated as single units for association and clustering. On average, around 200,000 unique TCR beta nucleotide sequences were sequenced per donor among 398 genotyped donors of the cohort, with about 17% of those sequences being non-productive. General findings and caveats noted by the study authors: Because counts were too low, roughly 18 rarely observed V segments, including chromosome 9 orphons, were left out of the earlier analysis of over 550 of the donors. Most TCR sequences were observed very rarely across donors, whereas some public TCRs were present in many individuals. A later analysis reported that several top co-occurrence clusters appeared linked to parvovirus B19, influenza, CMV and Epstein-Barr virus. A few of the identified cytomegalovirus-associated TCR beta chains were confirmed in vitro to be specific for cytomegalovirus antigens. When HLA alleles, especially DR and DQ, strongly co-occurred, attributing TCR associations to individual alleles was difficult. In a later analysis, some 18,000 TCR beta sequences were associated with specific HLA alleles at a false discovery rate of 0.05. Some IMGT-functional V segments, including TRBV6-2 and TRBV6-3, could not be told apart with the 87-base-pair reads, so those segments were excluded. Because HLA typing was missing for some donors at each locus, association tests included only the typed subset. Broadly in line with IMGT annotations, most TCR beta V segments showed up in productive rearrangements about 87% or about 30% of the time in an earlier analysis of roughly 590 of the donors. A total of around 150 TCR beta chains were listed by the study as associated with cytomegalovirus. A further reported finding was that TCR beta sequences accurately predicted the HLA-A and HLA-B alleles for most subjects in the first cohort. A cluster of highly shared sequence variants was judged likely to represent a technical artifact of the sequencing pipeline. Correlated functional status among segregating V segments might be attributable to linkage disequilibrium, but an unknown experimental factor could not be ruled out. Most CMV-associated TCR beta chains appeared to be HLA-restricted in a later analysis, and the HLA associations seemed to be driven largely by CMV exposure. A later analysis found that TCR association rates varied across HLA loci, with DRB1 alleles showing the most associated TCRs and HLA-C alleles the fewest. The classifier was reported to diagnose cytomegalovirus status with high specificity and sensitivity in both the original and validation cohorts. In a later genetic analysis, fewer N-insertions in productive TCRs were reported among donors in an Asian-associated ancestry cluster than the 666-donor mean. CMV serostatus was the only immune exposure information available for the cohort. In this cohort, only TCR beta chains were sequenced, and detectable features were limited by the absence of alpha or paired-chain data. The presence/absence analyses assumed that sequencing depth was roughly uniform across donors, and that assumption may not be true. An association between a missense DCLRE1C variant and V-gene and J-gene trimming of TCR beta chains was found in a later genetic analysis and replicated in an independent cohort. A later analysis found that HLA-associated TCR beta chains were more clonally expanded and had lower generation probabilities than equally common non-associated chains. It was suggested by the authors that the approach could potentially be generalized to other disease states and immunological phenotypes.

A remark on this clone: No cognate antigen has been identified for it. The junction does not match germline at one end; this may be a read error. This CDR3 is also generated by other DNA sequences in the sample.

Receptors were amplified or captured by the immunoSEQ multiplex PCR assay. For the multiplex PCR, a mixture combining 60 forward primers for TCR Vbeta segments and 13 reverse primers for TCR Jbeta segments was used. The CDR3 region of rearranged TCR beta genes was amplified from genomic DNA by a multiplex PCR assay. The amplified TCR beta libraries were sequenced on the Illumina HiSeq System as 87-base-pair reads. In the authors' own workflow: A later analysis tallied 75 million to 95 million unique TCR beta chains across the 550 to 850 repertoires, and about 12 million of those chains were shared by two or more donors. Raw reads were error-corrected and collapsed into unique sequences by a nearest-neighbor algorithm in which closely related sequences were merged to remove PCR and sequencing errors. V, D and J gene segments were assigned by aligning CDR3 sequences to IMGT reference sequences. For a sequence to be retained, a match of at least six nucleotides to both a V gene segment and a J gene segment was required. Rearrangements were called productive when the CDR3 lacked stop codons and stayed in frame with V and J; all others were non-productive. CDR3 was defined according to IMGT convention as the region running from the second conserved V-encoded cysteine to the conserved J-encoded phenylalanine. Sequences without an unambiguous match to a single V gene segment were excluded from the earlier analysis of 450 to 650 of the donors. An earlier analysis of 500 to 600 of the donors classified V segments as functional when productive rearrangements were above 56.7% and as segregating when the standard deviation between donors was above 5%. A statistical classification framework was built for diagnosing cytomegalovirus status from the catalog of TCR beta chain sequences. In a later analysis, V and J genes were assigned by comparing TCR nucleotide sequences against IMGT/GENE-DB human TR gene sequences. In a later analysis, CDR3 sequences and most-parsimonious VDJ recombination scenarios were assigned using the TCRdist pipeline. In a later analysis, each TCR beta chain was defined by its CDR3 amino acid sequence together with its V-gene family, and reads lacking a unique V-gene family were excluded. A later analysis removed 550 to 700 highly shared, low-generation-probability nucleotide sequences to deal with suspected cross-contamination and a sequencing artifact. In a later analysis, a clonal expansion index was calculated for each public chain from normalized within-repertoire ranks of inferred template counts. In a later analysis, generation probabilities were computed with a VDJ recombination model fitted to out-of-frame rearrangements, and the resulting probabilities were checked against IGoR. In a later analysis, hypergeometric tests were used to score TCR-TCR, TCR-HLA and TCR-CMV co-occurrence, with a repertoire-size bias correction applied to TCR pairs. A later analysis estimated false discovery rates by permuting HLA or CMV assignments 20 times. A later analysis grouped co-occurring TCRs with DBSCAN, adding TCRdist sequence similarity when clustering within HLA-allele-positive subsets. Co-occurrence clustering excluded repertoires with fewer than 30,000 or more than 120,000 public chains, plus five with anomalous nucleotide sharing. This immuneACCESS table, as held by TCRdb, lists in-frame sequences with V and J called but not all clones. Of the missing ones, under half trace to an unresolved V gene in checked studies; the others have no known cause. V and J calls and clone size come straight from that table; D and trimming were deduced from the DNA. This sample comprises about 110,000 clones, more than 65% of them detected only once. 3.5% to 5% of the sample is held by the ten biggest clonotypes.

In total, 630 or so healthy bone marrow donors made up the cohort. At the time of sampling, all cohort members were nominally healthy, though unrecorded immune exposures were likely present. The donor was CMV seronegative and belonged to the group of over 300 seronegative cohort members. Every donor gave a peripheral blood sample, and the peripheral blood mononuclear cells from that sample were used for TCR beta sequencing. Genomic DNA was extracted from the blood cell samples with the Qiagen DNeasy Blood Extraction Kit. From a lookup of the germline V gene (reference sequence), CDR1 and CDR2 are WNHNN and SYGVQD. The CDR3, cysteine through phenylalanine, is 13 amino acids long. The retained sequence is limited to the CDR3, 39 bases, with the frame set at the first base.

This TCR came from a male donor in good health and CMV-seronegative. Sample: PBMCs. The V and J segments used are TRBV10-1 and TRBJ1-1; TRBD1 aligns with 7 central bases. CDR3 region: CASSRSGGTEAFF. The nucleotide sequence reads TGTGCCAGCAGTCGGTCAGGGGGCACTGAAGCTTTCTTT.